Presented here are 14 T cell receptor beta chains from one specimen sequenced in a study of T cell changes during pregnancy in multiple sclerosis. Repertoires were generated with immunoSEQ multiplex PCR, while TCRdb's copy carries only in-frame clones and drops some. The sample lists fewer than 75,000 clones; about 91% were seen once. The sample in question was peripheral blood, obtained in the first trimester of pregnancy. These receptors were obtained from a female donor with multiple sclerosis, enrolled in a pregnancy study.

This rearrangement joins TRBV27 to TRBJ1-1; no reliable D call. Germline values: CDR1 MNHEY, CDR2 SMNVEV (reference sequence). Trimming removed 6 bases from V and 3 bases from J, with 8 bases in between. The CDR3 loop spans 12 amino acids. CDR3 in amino acids: CASSGWDTEAFF. CDR3 DNA: TGTGCCAGCAGCGGGTGGGACACTGAAGCTTTCTTT.

This chain connects TRBV7-9 to TRBJ2-1; D unresolved. V dropped 3 bases and J dropped 4 bases, with 7 bases sitting between them. The CDR3 runs to 13 residues. The V gene's germline CDR1 is SEHNR and CDR2 FQNEAQ (reference sequence). The CDR3 nucleotides read TGTGCCAGCAGCTTGGGCAGTTACAATGAGCAGTTCTTC. Its protein is CASSLGSYNEQFF. The whole variable domain, filled in from reference TRBV7-9 and TRBJ2-1, reads DTGVSQNPRHKITKRGQNVTFRCDPISEHNRLYWYRQTLGQGPEFLTYFQNEAQLEKSRLLSDRFSAERPKGSFSTLEIQRTEQGDSAMYLCASSLGSYNEQFFGPGTRLTVL.

Worth noting for this clone: An end of the junction differs from the germline gene, which may be a read error. V is TRBV6-1 and J is TRBJ1-6, with 8 bases lining up with TRBD1. This CDR3 spans 16 amino acids. Per germline, CDR1 MNHNS and CDR2 SASEGT. CDR3: CASSEDHDRGTSPPHF. The CDR3 coding sequence is TGTGCCAGCAGTGAAGATCATGACAGGGGAACCTCACCCCCCCACTTT.

The rearrangement uses TRBV7-3 and TRBJ1-1; D not resolved. V lost 3 bases and J 1 base, leaving 12 bases between the germline ends. The CDR3 length is 15 residues. Germline V CDR1 and CDR2: SGHTA, FQGTGA. The CDR3 loop is CASSLSTGSNTEAFF. For the CDR3, the DNA is TGTGCCAGCAGCTTGTCAACCGGGTCGAACACTGAAGCTTTCTTT.

In its sample, this clone was seen once. The rearrangement joins TRBV7-9 to TRBJ2-7; weak D call: TRBD2 (6 bases). The CDR3 is made up of 14 amino acids. V dropped 5 bases and J dropped 7 bases, with 18 bases sitting between them. Germline CDR1 is SEHNR and CDR2 is FQNEAQ (reference sequence). The CDR3 sequence: CASSPSGTWWEQYF. The CDR3 DNA is TGTGCCAGCAGCCCATCCGGGACTTGGTGGGAGCAGTACTTC.

The rearrangement joins TRBV7-8 to TRBJ1-1; 7 nucleotides match TRBD1. V shed 5 bases, J shed 2 bases, and the junction held 5 bases outside the gene matches. This CDR3 is 14 amino acids long. Germline assignment: CDR1 SGHVS and CDR2 FQNEAQ. The CDR3 region is CASSAGTANTEAFF. For the CDR3, the DNA is TGTGCCAGCAGCGCCGGGACAGCAAACACTGAAGCTTTCTTT.

The V gene is TRBV5-1, the J gene TRBJ2-7, with 9 bases aligning to TRBD2. From germline, CDR1 is SGHRS and CDR2 YFSETQ. The CDR3 runs to 16 residues. V lost 2 bases and J lost 6; bases outside the gene matches: 12. CDR3 amino acids: CASSFQSGRFGLEQYF. CDR3 coding DNA: TGCGCCAGCAGCTTTCAAAGCGGGAGGTTCGGGCTCGAGCAGTACTTC. The complete variable domain, with remaining parts taken from reference TRBV5-1 and TRBJ2-7, reads KAGVTQTPRYLIKTRGQQVTLSCSPISGHRSVSWYQQTPGQGLQFLFEYFSETQRNKGNFPGRFSGRQFSNSRSEMNVSTLELGDSALYLCASSFQSGRFGLEQYFGPGTRLTVT.

J is TRBJ2-5 and V is TRBV14; D possibly corresponds to TRBD2 (5 bases). CDR3 size: 15 residues. CDR1 is SGHDN, CDR2 FVKESK, per germline. V lost 2 bases to trimming and J lost 2 bases, with 12 bases between them. This CDR3 is CASSQMMGRQETQYF. The CDR3, as DNA: TGTGCCAGCAGCCAAATGATGGGGAGACAAGAGACCCAGTACTTC. Filled out from reference TRBV14 and TRBJ2-5, the complete variable domain reads EAGVTQFPSHSVIEKGQTVTLRCDPISGHDNLYWYRRVMGKEIKFLLHFVKESKQDESGMPNNRFLAERTGGTYSTLKVQPAELEDSGVYFCASSQMMGRQETQYFGPGTRLLVL.

The rearrangement links TRBV15 to TRBJ1-5; D possibly corresponds to TRBD1 (6 bases). Germline V gene lookup returns CDR1 LNHNV and CDR2 YYDKDF (reference sequence). V lost 0 bases, J lost 7 bases, and 13 bases lay in between. The CDR3 length is 15 residues. The CDR3 DNA reads as TGTGCCACCAGCAGAGACCCCAGGGGTTCCCAGCCCCAGCATTTT. This translates into CATSRDPRGSQPQHF.

This chain joins TRBV30 and TRBJ2-7; D ambiguous. With 6 bases removed from V and 1 base from J, the gap between germline ends came to 4 bases. Germline CDR1 GTSNPN, CDR2 SVGIG (reference sequence). The CDR3 runs to 10 residues. The chain's CDR3 is CACGSYEQYF. The CDR3 bases are TGTGCCTGCGGGTCCTACGAGCAGTACTTC.

This clone occurred once. The chain couples TRBV5-1 to TRBJ2-6; 10 bases agree with TRBD1. Trimming at V came to 4 bases and at J to 3 bases, leaving 10 bases not matched to a gene. This CDR3 region has 18 residues. CDR1 SGHRS and CDR2 YFSETQ come from the germline V gene. The DNA for the CDR3 is TGCGCCAGCAGCCTTTTGACAGGGGGCGGTGGTGGGGCCAACGTCCTGACTTTC. Its translation is CASSLLTGGGGGANVLTF. Supplemented by reference TRBV5-1 and TRBJ2-6, the full variable domain reads KAGVTQTPRYLIKTRGQQVTLSCSPISGHRSVSWYQQTPGQGLQFLFEYFSETQRNKGNFPGRFSGRQFSNSRSEMNVSTLELGDSALYLCASSLLTGGGGGANVLTFGAGSRLTVL.

This rearrangement joins TRBV21-1 to TRBJ2-4; TRBD2 is taken as the D call from the table, unchecked against the DNA. TRBV21-1 is listed as a pseudogene. The CDR3 length is 16 residues. The CDR3 DNA reads TGTGCCAGCAGCAAAGACCGGGAGAGAGCCAAAAACATTCAGTACTTC. Protein product: CASSKDRERAKNIQYF.

The chain carries TRBV19 and TRBJ2-2; D remains ambiguous. V gave up 6 bases and J gave up 4 bases, with 6 bases separating them. The germline CDR1 and CDR2 sequences are LNHDA and SQIVND (reference sequence). CDR3 length equals 12 residues. CDR3 in DNA: TGTGCCAGTAGGTCCCGCACCGGGGAGCTGTTTTTT. Translated: CASRSRTGELFF.

This sequence joins TRBV21-1 and TRBJ1-1; the table's D call, TRBD1, has no DNA check behind it. TRBV21-1 is described as a pseudogene. The CDR3 covers 14 residues. CDR3 DNA: TGTGCCAGCAGCAAAGTTAGGACAGTCACTGAAGCTTTCTTT. Its translation is CASSKVRTVTEAFF.